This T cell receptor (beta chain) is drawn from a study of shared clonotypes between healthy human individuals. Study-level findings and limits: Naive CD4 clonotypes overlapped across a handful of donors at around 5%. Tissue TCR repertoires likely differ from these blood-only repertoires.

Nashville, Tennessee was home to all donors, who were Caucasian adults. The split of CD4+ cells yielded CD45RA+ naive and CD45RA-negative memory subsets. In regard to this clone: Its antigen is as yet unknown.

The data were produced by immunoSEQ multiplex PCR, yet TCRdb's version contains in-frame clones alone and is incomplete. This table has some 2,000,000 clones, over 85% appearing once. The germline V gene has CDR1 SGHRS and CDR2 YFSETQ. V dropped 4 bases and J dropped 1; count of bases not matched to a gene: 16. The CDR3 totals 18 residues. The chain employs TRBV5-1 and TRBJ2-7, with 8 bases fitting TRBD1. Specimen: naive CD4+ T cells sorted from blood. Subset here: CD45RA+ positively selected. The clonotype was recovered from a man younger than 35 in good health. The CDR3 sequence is CASSPNMLQGALSYEQYF. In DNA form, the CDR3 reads TGCGCCAGCAGCCCAAACATGTTGCAGGGGGCGTTATCCTACGAGCAGTACTTC. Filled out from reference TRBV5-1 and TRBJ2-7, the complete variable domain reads KAGVTQTPRYLIKTRGQQVTLSCSPISGHRSVSWYQQTPGQGLQFLFEYFSETQRNKGNFPGRFSGRQFSNSRSEMNVSTLELGDSALYLCASSPNMLQGALSYEQYFGPGTRLTVT.